This T cell receptor beta chain was captured in a study of T-cell memory formation after mild COVID-19. In this sample, this clonotype is medium-sized (0.01 to 0.1%). From the 5' RACE reads, TCRdb called clonotypes with MiXCR, one entry per CDR3 protein. Of tens of thousands of distinct CDR3 sequences in the sample, approximately 12% are singletons; the top ten hold around 23%. Germline V CDR1 and CDR2: SQVTM, ANQGSEA. V was shortened by 3 bases and J by 11 bases, with 8 bases between the two germline ends. The CDR3 is made up of 10 amino acids. This sequence was found in a man younger than 35 who had mild COVID-19 (a few samples of this study predate the infection). Cell type and time point are not known. Sequenced: PBMCs or a T cell subset sorted from them (not recorded which). The V call is TRBV29-1, the J call TRBJ2-1; D not certain. CDR3 bases: TGCAGCGTTGATACAGTACAGCAGTTCTTC. Its protein product is CSVDTVQQFF.